Sequencing of this T cell receptor (beta chain) was carried out in a study of T cell responses to AZD1222 COVID-19 vaccine. As for the study in general: Pooling was applied to second doses at about 4 or about 12 weeks.

The germline gives CDR1 SGHRS, CDR2 YFSETQ. There are 15 residues in the CDR3. V dropped 4 bases and J dropped 0 bases, with 12 bases sitting between them. This table comes from immunoSEQ multiplex PCR, and its TCRdb copy is limited to in-frame clones, with some not included. The sample shows some 190,000 clones, around 91% of them seen only once. This specimen consisted of peripheral blood, obtained on day 0 of AZD1222 vaccination. This sequence joins TRBV5-1 and TRBJ2-3; TRBD1 is a possible D gene (6 bases). This TCR was sampled from an adult in good health. The CDR3 reads CASSLGAYSTDTQYF. DNA of the CDR3: TGCGCCAGCAGCCTGGGGGCGTATAGCACAGATACGCAGTATTTT. The full variable domain, with the rest looked up from reference TRBV5-1 and TRBJ2-3, is KAGVTQTPRYLIKTRGQQVTLSCSPISGHRSVSWYQQTPGQGLQFLFEYFSETQRNKGNFPGRFSGRQFSNSRSEMNVSTLELGDSALYLCASSLGAYSTDTQYFGPGTRLTVL.